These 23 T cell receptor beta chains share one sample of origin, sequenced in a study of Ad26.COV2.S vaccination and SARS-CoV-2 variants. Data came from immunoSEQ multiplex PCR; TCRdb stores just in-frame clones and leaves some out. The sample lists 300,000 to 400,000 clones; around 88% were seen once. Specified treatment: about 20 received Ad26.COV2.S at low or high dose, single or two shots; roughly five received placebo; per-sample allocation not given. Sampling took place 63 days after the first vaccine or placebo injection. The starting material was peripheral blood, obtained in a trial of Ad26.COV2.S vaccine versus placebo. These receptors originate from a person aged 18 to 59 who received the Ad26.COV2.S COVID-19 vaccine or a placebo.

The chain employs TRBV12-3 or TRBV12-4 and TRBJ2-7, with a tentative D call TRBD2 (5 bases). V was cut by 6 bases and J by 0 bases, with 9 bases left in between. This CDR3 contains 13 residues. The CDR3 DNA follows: TGTGCCAGCAGCCCTGACTACTCCTACGAGCAGTACTTC. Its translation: CASSPDYSYEQYF.

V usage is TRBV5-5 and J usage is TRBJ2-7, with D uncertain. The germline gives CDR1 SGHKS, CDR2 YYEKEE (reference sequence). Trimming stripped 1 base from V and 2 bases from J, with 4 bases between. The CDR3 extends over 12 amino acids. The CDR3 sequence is CASSLTTYEQYF. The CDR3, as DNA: TGTGCCAGCAGCTTGACAACCTACGAGCAGTACTTC.

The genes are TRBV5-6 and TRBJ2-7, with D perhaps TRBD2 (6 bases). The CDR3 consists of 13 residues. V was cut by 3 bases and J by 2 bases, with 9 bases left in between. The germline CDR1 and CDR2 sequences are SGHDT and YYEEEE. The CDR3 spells CASSSAGPYEQYF. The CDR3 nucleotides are TGTGCCAGCAGCTCGGCGGGGCCCTACGAGCAGTACTTC. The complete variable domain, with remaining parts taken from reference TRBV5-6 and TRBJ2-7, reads DAGVTQSPTHLIKTRGQQVTLRCSPKSGHDTVSWYQQALGQGPQFIFQYYEEEERQRGNFPDRFSGHQFPNYSSELNVNALLLGDSALYLCASSSAGPYEQYFGPGTRLTVT.

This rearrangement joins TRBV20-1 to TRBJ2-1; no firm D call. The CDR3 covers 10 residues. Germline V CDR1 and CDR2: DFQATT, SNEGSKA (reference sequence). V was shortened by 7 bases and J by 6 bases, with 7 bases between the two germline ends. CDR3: CSVLGNEQFF. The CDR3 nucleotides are TGCAGTGTTCTAGGCAATGAGCAGTTCTTC.

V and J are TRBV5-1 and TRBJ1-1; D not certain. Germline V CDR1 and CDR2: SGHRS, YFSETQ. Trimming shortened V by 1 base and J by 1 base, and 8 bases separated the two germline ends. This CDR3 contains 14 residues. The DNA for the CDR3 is TGCGCCAGCAGCTTGTATGGGGAGAACACTGAAGCTTTCTTT. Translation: CASSLYGENTEAFF.

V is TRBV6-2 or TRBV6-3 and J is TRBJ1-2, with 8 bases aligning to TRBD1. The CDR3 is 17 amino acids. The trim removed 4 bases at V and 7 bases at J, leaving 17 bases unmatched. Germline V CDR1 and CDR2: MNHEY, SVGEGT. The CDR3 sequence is CASSLAGQESSVSGYTF. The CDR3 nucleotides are TGTGCCAGCAGTTTAGCGGGACAGGAGTCTTCGGTTAGTGGCTACACCTTC.

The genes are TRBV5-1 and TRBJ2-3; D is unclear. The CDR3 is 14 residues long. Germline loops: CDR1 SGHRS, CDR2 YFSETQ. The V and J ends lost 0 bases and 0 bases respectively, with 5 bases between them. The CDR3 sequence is CASSLGASTDTQYF. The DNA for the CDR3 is TGCGCCAGCAGCTTGGGGGCTAGCACAGATACGCAGTATTTT. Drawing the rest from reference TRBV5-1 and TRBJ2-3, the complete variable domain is KAGVTQTPRYLIKTRGQQVTLSCSPISGHRSVSWYQQTPGQGLQFLFEYFSETQRNKGNFPGRFSGRQFSNSRSEMNVSTLELGDSALYLCASSLGASTDTQYFGPGTRLTVL.

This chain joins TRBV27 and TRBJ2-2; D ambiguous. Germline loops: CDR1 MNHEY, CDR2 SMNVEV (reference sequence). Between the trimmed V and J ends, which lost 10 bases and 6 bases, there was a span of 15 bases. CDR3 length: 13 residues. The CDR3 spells CATGVQLAGELFF. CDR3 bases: TGTGCCACGGGCGTACAGTTGGCCGGGGAGCTGTTTTTT.

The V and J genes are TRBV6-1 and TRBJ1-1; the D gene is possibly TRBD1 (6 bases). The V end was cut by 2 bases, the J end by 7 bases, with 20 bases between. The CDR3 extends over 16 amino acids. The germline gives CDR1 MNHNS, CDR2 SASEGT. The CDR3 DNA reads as TGTGCCAGCAGTGAAACCCGGGACACCTGGCACCGTGAAGCTTTCTTT. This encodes CASSETRDTWHREAFF.

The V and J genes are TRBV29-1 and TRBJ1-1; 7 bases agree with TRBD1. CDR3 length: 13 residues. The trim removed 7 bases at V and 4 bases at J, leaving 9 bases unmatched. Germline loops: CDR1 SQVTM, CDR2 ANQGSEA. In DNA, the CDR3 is TGCAGCGACGGACAGGTTTCATCCACTGAAGCTTTCTTT. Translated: CSDGQVSSTEAFF.

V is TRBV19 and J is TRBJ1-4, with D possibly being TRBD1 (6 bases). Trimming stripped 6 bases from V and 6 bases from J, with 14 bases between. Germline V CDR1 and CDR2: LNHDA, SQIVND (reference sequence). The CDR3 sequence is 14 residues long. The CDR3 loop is CASSPYGGHEKLFF. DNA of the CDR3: TGTGCCAGTAGCCCCTATGGGGGGCATGAAAAACTGTTTTTT.

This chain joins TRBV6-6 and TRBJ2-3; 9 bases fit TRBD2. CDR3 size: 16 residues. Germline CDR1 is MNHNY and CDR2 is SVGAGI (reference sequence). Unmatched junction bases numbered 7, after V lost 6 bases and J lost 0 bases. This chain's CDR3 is CASRRIAGESTDTQYF. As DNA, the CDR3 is TGTGCCAGCAGACGCATAGCGGGAGAGAGCACAGATACGCAGTATTTT.

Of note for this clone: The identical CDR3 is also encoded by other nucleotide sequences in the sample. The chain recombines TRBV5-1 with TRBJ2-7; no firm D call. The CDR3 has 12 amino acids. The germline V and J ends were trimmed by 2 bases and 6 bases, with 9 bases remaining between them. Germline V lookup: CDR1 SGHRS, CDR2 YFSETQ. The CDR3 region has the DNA TGCGCCAGCAGCTTATCAGGTGCCGAGCAGTACTTC. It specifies CASSLSGAEQYF. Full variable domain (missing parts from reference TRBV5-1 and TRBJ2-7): KAGVTQTPRYLIKTRGQQVTLSCSPISGHRSVSWYQQTPGQGLQFLFEYFSETQRNKGNFPGRFSGRQFSNSRSEMNVSTLELGDSALYLCASSLSGAEQYFGPGTRLTVT.

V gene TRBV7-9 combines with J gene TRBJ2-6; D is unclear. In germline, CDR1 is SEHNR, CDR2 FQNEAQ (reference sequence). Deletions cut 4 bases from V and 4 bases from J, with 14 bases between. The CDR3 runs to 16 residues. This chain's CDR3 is CASSYPETHGANVLTF. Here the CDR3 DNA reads TGTGCCAGCAGCTACCCTGAAACCCACGGGGCCAACGTCCTGACTTTC.

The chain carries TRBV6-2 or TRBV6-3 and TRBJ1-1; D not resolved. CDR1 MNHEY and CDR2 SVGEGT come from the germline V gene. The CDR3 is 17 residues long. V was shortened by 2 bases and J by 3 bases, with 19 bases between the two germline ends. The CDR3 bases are TGTGCCAGCAGTTACCGCCTACAGAAGGGCCCGGACACTGAAGCTTTCTTT. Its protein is CASSYRLQKGPDTEAFF.

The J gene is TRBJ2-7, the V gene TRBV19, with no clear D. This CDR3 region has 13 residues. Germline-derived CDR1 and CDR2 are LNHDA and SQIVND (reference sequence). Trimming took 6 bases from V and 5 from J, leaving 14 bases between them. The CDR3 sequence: CASSHRHGDEQYF. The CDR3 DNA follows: TGTGCCAGTAGCCACAGACATGGCGACGAGCAGTACTTC.

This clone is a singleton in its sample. CDR3 loop: CASSYGVSGNTIYF. DNA for the CDR3: TGTGCCAGCAGTTACGGGGTCTCAGGAAACACCATATATTTT. This chain joins TRBV6-2 or TRBV6-3 and TRBJ1-3; D is uncertain. The CDR3 runs 14 residues. Germline loops: CDR1 MNHEY, CDR2 SVGEGT. The V gene lost 2 bases and the J gene lost 4 bases, with 9 bases spanning the gap.

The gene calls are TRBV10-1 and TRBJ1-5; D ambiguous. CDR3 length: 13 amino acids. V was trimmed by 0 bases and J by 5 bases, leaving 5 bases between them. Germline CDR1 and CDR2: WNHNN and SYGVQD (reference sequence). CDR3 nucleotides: TGCGCCAGCAGTGAGTCCCTCTATCAGCCCCAGCATTTT. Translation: CASSESLYQPQHF.

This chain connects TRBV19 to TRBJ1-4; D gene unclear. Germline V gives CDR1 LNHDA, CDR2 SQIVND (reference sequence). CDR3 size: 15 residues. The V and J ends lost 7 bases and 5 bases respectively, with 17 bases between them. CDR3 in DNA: TGTGCCAGTAACCCCAACGGGATTGGGAATGAAAAACTGTTTTTT. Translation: CASNPNGIGNEKLFF.

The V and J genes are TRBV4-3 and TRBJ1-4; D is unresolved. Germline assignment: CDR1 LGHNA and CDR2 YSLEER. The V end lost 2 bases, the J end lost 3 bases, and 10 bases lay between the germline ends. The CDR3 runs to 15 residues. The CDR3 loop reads CASSQTAESNEKLFF. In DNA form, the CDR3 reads TGCGCCAGCAGCCAAACGGCTGAGTCTAATGAAAAACTGTTTTTT.

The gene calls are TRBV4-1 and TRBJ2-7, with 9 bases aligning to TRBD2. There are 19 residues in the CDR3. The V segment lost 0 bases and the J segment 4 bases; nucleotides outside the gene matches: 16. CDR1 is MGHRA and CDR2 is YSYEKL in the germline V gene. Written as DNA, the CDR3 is TGCGCCAGCAGCCAAGATCCCTCGTCTTGGGCGGGAGGGCCATACGAGCAGTACTTC. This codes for CASSQDPSSWAGGPYEQYF.

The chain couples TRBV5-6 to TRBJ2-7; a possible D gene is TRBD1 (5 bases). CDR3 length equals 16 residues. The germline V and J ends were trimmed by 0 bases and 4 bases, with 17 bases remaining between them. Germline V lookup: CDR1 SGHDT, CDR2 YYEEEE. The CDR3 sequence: CASSLGGNVFPYEQYF. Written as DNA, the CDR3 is TGTGCCAGCAGCTTGGGGGGCAACGTGTTTCCGTACGAGCAGTACTTC.

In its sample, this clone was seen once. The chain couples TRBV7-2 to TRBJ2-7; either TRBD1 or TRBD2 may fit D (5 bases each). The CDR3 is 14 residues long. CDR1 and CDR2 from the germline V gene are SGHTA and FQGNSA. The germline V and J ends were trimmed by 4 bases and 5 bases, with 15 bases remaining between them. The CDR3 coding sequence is TGTGCCAGCAGCTACGGGACCGGAGGCGACGAGCAGTACTTC. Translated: CASSYGTGGDEQYF.